The source of this T cell receptor beta chain is a study of shared clonotypes between healthy human individuals. Overall study context: Donors consisted of a couple of women and a few men between 18 and 49.

Donors comprised healthy HIV-negative adults lacking recent acute infections or vaccinations. Findings and limits, study-wide: Clonotype sharing among donors was thought likely to change with sequencing depth. The study generally estimated greater richness for naive than memory subsets.

The CDR3 runs 16 residues. Germline V gene data show CDR1 as KGHSH and CDR2 as LQKENI. V was trimmed by 0 bases and J by 8 bases, leaving 14 bases between them. As regards this clone: Its target is not known.

Produced via immunoSEQ multiplex PCR; TCRdb's table is partial and in-frame only. The sample yields millions of clones, more than 90% seen once. This rearrangement joins TRBV18 to TRBJ1-6; D is unclear. The TCR comes from a man between 18 and 29 years old in good health. Input material: naive CD4+ T cells sorted from blood. Noted subset: CD45RA+ positively selected. The CDR3 coding sequence is TGTGCCAGCTCACCACCGAATAGGGCAGAGTATTCACCCCTCCACTTT. Amino acids: CASSPPNRAEYSPLHF.